Here is one T cell receptor (beta chain) with its context. Its matching antigen is unknown. The sample is drawn from a study of OX40 agonist ivuxolimab in advanced cancers. Background on the study: While on treatment, patients had intravenous ivuxolimab at 0.01 to 10 mg/kg every 2 weeks. General study findings and limits: Doses of 0.1 to 3.0 mg/kg were accompanied by clonal expansion of CD4+ and CD8+ blood T cells by week 6. Among the lowest levels of clonal expansion were found in partial responders at 0.1-3.0 mg/kg.

The repertoire was sequenced with immunoSEQ multiplex PCR; TCRdb's copy has only in-frame clones and lacks some. The sample gives tens of thousands of clones, 70% to 90% of which show up once; approximately 20% is in the top ten. This CDR3 region has 15 residues. Looked up from germline, CDR1 is SGHDT and CDR2 is YYEEEE. Trimming shortened V by 0 bases and J by 3 bases, and 13 bases separated the two germline ends. The sequences come from CD4+ or CD8+ T cells sorted from blood, collected in a trial of the OX40 agonist ivuxolimab. The chain links TRBV5-6 to TRBJ2-7; D possibly uses TRBD1 or TRBD2 (5 bases each). The receptor's source is an adult with an advanced solid tumor such as melanoma, head and neck, liver or kidney cancer. The CDR3 protein is CASSLAGEGHYEQYF. For the CDR3, the DNA is TGTGCCAGCAGCTTGGCGGGCGAGGGGCACTACGAGCAGTACTTC.